A selection of T cell receptor beta chains follows, all from one sample in a study of molecular identifiers for immune sequencing clone quantification. Using its own MiXCR run on the PCR reads, TCRdb lists one record per CDR3 protein. The table records hundreds of thousands of distinct CDR3 sequences, about 25% of them present only once. Sequenced input: naive CD8+ T cells from blood, with Jurkat cell RNA spiked in. These receptors all come from a human donor in good health. Some libraries in this study had Jurkat cell RNA spiked in. Both conserved end residues are part of each CDR3. A D gene is named only where the DNA matches it firmly. The size field is filled for only some rows; it gives once, few, many or a size class.

abundance	d_gene	v_gene	j_gene	CDR3nt	CDR3aa
many	.	TRBV29-1	TRBJ2-2	TGCAGCGTTAAGAACGAGAACACCGGGGAGCTGTTTTTT	CSVKNENTGELFF
many	.	TRBV9	TRBJ2-5	TGTGCCAGCAGCACGTGGGAAGGCCAAGAGACCCAGTACTTC	CASSTWEGQETQYF
many	TRBD2	TRBV20-1	TRBJ2-3	TGCAGTGCTATCCACGCGACTAGCATATCAGGGTTAGATACGCAGTATTTT	CSAIHATSISGLDTQYF
few	.	TRBV7-9	TRBJ1-5	TGTGCCAGCAGCTTCGCGGATGGCAATCAGCCCCAGCATTTT	CASSFADGNQPQHF
many	.	TRBV5-1	TRBJ2-3	TGCGCCAGCAGCTTGCAGCCGGAGAGCACAGATACGCAGTATTTT	CASSLQPESTDTQYF
many	.	TRBV30	TRBJ2-2	TGTGCCTGGGAAAGGACCGGGGAGCTGTTTTTT	CAWERTGELFF
many	TRBD1	TRBV9	TRBJ1-1	TGTGCCAGCAGCACAGGGGGCTCGGACACTGAAGCTTTCTTT	CASSTGGSDTEAFF
.	TRBD1	TRBV12-3/TRBV12-4	TRBJ1-2	TGTGCCAGCAGTTTGGACAGGAACTGTGGCTACACCTTC	CASSLDRNCGYTF
.	.	TRBV5-6	TRBJ1-1	TGTGCCAGCAGCTTGGTACGGCAGGGCTCAAACACTGAAGCTTTCTTT	CASSLVRQGSNTEAFF
few	TRBD1	TRBV27	TRBJ2-7	TGTGCCAGCAGTAATTCGGGACAGGGGTACGAGCAGTACTTC	CASSNSGQGYEQYF
.	.	TRBV20-1	TRBJ2-7	TGCAGTGCTAGAGGGCTAGCCCCCTACGCGCAGTACTTC	CSARGLAPYAQYF
.	TRBD2	TRBV20-1	TRBJ2-7	TGCAGTGCTAGAGTAGTGGGACTAGCCTACGAGCAGTACTTC	CSARVVGLAYEQYF
many	TRBD2	TRBV29-1	TRBJ2-3	TGCAGCGTTGAAAATCTGGGCGGGGGGGTTACAGATACGCAGTATTTT	CSVENLGGGVTDTQYF
many	.	TRBV6-5	TRBJ2-3	TGTGCCAGCAGTTACGGGGGACTTAGCACAGATACGCAGTATTTT	CASSYGGLSTDTQYF
.	.	TRBV30	TRBJ2-2	TGTGCCTGGAGTGAGGCCAGGACCGGGGAGCTGTTTTTT	CAWSEARTGELFF
many	.	TRBV18	TRBJ2-5	TGTGCCAGCTCACCGAGACCACTAGTTTACGAAGAGACCCAGTACTTC	CASSPRPLVYEETQYF
few	.	TRBV5-1	TRBJ2-5	TGCGCCAGCAGCCCCCTCCCGGGGGAGGAAGAGACCCAGTACTTC	CASSPLPGEEETQYF
few	.	TRBV5-1	TRBJ1-1	TGCGCCAGCAGCTTTGGCAGGGAGAACACTGAAGCTTTCTTT	CASSFGRENTEAFF
.	TRBD1	TRBV12-3/TRBV12-4	TRBJ2-3	TGTGCCAGCGGTTCCACCGGGACAGGGCCAGATACGCAGTATTTT	CASGSTGTGPDTQYF
few	.	TRBV6-2/TRBV6-3	TRBJ1-5	TGTGCCAGCAGTTTATCACAGGGAGTCGGAAATCAGCCCCAGCATTTT	CASSLSQGVGNQPQHF
once	TRBD2	TRBV9	TRBJ2-7	TGTGCCAGCAGCGGGACTAGCGGATACTACGAGCAGTACTTC	CASSGTSGYYEQYF
few	.	TRBV3-1	TRBJ2-3	TGTGCCAGCAGCCCCCCTGGACTCGCCGATACGCAGTATTTT	CASSPPGLADTQYF